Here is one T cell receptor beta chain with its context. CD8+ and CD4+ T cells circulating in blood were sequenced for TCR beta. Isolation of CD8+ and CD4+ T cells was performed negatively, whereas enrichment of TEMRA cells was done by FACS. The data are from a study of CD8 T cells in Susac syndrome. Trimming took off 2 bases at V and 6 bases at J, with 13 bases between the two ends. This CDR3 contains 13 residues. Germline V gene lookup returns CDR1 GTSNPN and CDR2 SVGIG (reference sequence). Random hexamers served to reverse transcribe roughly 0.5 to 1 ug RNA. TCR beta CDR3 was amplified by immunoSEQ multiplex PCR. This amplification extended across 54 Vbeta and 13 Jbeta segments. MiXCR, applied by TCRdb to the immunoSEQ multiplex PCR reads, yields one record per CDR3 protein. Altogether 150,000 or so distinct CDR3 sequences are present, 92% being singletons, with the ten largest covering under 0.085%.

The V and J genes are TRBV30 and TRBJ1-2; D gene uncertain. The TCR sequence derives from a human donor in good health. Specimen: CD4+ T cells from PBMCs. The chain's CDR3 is CAWSSHSADGYTF. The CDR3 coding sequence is TGTGCCTGGAGTTCGCACTCTGCGGATGGCTACACCTTC. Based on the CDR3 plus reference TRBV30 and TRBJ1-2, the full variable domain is SQTIHQWPATLVQPVGSPLSLECTVEGTSNPNLYWYRQAAGRGLQLLFYSVGIGQISSEVPQNLSASRPQDRQFILSSKKLLLSDSGFYLCAWSSHSADGYTFGSGTRLTVV.